This T cell receptor (beta chain) emerged from a study of beta chain features in type 1 diabetes. Overall study context: What patients shared with healthy donors was a similar profile of age, gender and cell yields.

The germline V gene encodes CDR1 LNHNV and CDR2 YYDKDF (reference sequence). The V end lost 1 base, the J end lost 0 bases, and 12 bases lay between the germline ends. The CDR3 sequence is 16 residues long. Findings and limits, study-wide: In every one of the four CD4+ subsets, TCRB CDR3s were moderately but significantly shorter in Type 1 diabetes patients.

What was sequenced were expressed TCRB transcripts, since all of the isolated RNA had been reverse transcribed. Using immunoSEQ multiplex PCR, the repertoire was profiled, and TCRdb retains in-frame clones only, with some absent. The sample yields roughly 150,000 clones, 8.5% to 14% seen once. In this sample, this clone turned up a few times. Antigen: not known. Within the sample, other DNA sequences also encode this same CDR3. Sequencing used central memory CD4+ T cells from blood. The rearrangement links TRBV15 to TRBJ1-2, with D uncertain. The receptor was isolated from a man between 18 and 29 years old in good health. CDR3 sequence reads: CATSRVDAEPNYGYTF. In DNA, the CDR3 is TGTGCCACCAGCAGAGTAGACGCCGAACCTAACTATGGCTACACCTTC.